This T cell receptor (beta chain) was obtained from a study of OX40 agonist ivuxolimab in advanced cancers. At the level of the study: A diagnosis of hepatocellular carcinoma, melanoma, renal cell or head and neck cancer was present in dose-escalation patients. Study-level results: CD8+ T cells showed, on average, more clonal expansion than CD4+ cells.

Autoimmune disease history or systemic immunosuppression was exclusionary. Measured with immunoSEQ multiplex PCR; TCRdb has only the in-frame clones, and not every one. The top ten hold about 22% of the sample, which has roughly 26,000 clones, approximately 91% seen once. V lost 4 bases to trimming and J lost 2 bases, with 15 bases between them. Germline V CDR1 and CDR2: PRHDT, FYEKMQ (reference sequence). The CDR3 is 15 amino acids. To note about this clone: Its antigen is unidentified.

V and J are TRBV13 and TRBJ2-7, with D perhaps TRBD1 or TRBD2 (6 bases each). The receptor was isolated from an adult with an advanced solid tumor such as melanoma, head and neck, liver or kidney cancer. Source: CD4+ or CD8+ T cells sorted from blood, taken in a trial of the OX40 agonist ivuxolimab. Here the CDR3 reads CASSSPGGGTYEQYF. CDR3 DNA: TGTGCCAGCAGCTCACCTGGAGGGGGAACCTACGAGCAGTACTTC.